The clone carrying this TCR beta chain appeared many times. The antigen is undetermined. The sample belongs to a study of identical twins. General study results and limits: Cord blood beta clonotypes present at high abundance carried fewer insertions; no such pattern appeared in memory repertoires.

Trimming removed 1 base at V and 4 bases at J, with 21 bases between. CDR3 length equals 17 residues. Germline loops: CDR1 SGHRS, CDR2 YFSETQ. A universal primer site was incorporated via template switching, and the cDNA contained unique molecular identifiers. Using its own MiXCR run on the 5' RACE reads, TCRdb lists one record per CDR3 protein. The sample lists 420,000 or so distinct CDR3 sequences, approximately 17% occurring once. V gene TRBV5-1 combines with J gene TRBJ2-7; tentatively, D is TRBD1 (5 bases). The source of this sequence is a man between 50 and 59 years old in good health. Source material: naive T cells sorted from blood. The CDR3 sequence is CASSLILGSGRFYEQYF. DNA of the CDR3: TGCGCCAGCAGCTTGATTCTGGGGTCAGGGCGATTTTACGAGCAGTACTTC.